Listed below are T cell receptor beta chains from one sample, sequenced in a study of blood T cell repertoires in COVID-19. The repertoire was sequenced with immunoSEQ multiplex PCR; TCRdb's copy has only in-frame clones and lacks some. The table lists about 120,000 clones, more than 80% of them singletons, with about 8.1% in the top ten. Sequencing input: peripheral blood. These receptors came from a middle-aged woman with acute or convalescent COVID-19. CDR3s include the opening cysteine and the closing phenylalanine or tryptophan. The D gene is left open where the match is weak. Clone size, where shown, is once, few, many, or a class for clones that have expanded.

CDR3 DNA: TGTGCCAGCAGTGAAGACAGCTCTGGGGCCAACGTCCTGACTTTC
CDR3 protein: CASSEDSSGANVLTF
D gene: .
V gene: TRBV6-1
J gene: TRBJ2-6
clone size: .

CDR3 DNA: TGTGCCATCAGTGAGTCGACAGGCTCTAACTATGGCTACACCTTC
CDR3 protein: CAISESTGSNYGYTF
D gene: .
V gene: TRBV10-3
J gene: TRBJ1-2
clone size: .

CDR3 DNA: TGCAGCGGGGGACAGGTTAGGGGCGAGCAGTACTTC
CDR3 protein: CSGGQVRGEQYF
D gene: TRBD1
V gene: TRBV29-1
J gene: TRBJ2-7
clone size: .

CDR3 DNA: TGTGCCAGCAGTTACTGGCAGGGAAGGATGAACACTGAAGCTTTCTTT
CDR3 protein: CASSYWQGRMNTEAFF
D gene: .
V gene: TRBV6-2/TRBV6-3
J gene: TRBJ1-1
clone size: .

CDR3 DNA: TGTGCCAGCAGCTTAACAGGGGCTGGGGCCAACGTCCTGACTTTC
CDR3 protein: CASSLTGAGANVLTF
D gene: .
V gene: TRBV7-3
J gene: TRBJ2-6
clone size: .

CDR3 DNA: TGTGCCAGCAGCTTAGAGACAGGGTCTACAGATACGCAGTATTTT
CDR3 protein: CASSLETGSTDTQYF
D gene: TRBD1
V gene: TRBV7-6
J gene: TRBJ2-3
clone size: .

CDR3 DNA: TGTGCCACCAGCAGAGGGGACAGGGGTGCCGGTTTAGATAATGAAAAACTGTTTTTT
CDR3 protein: CATSRGDRGAGLDNEKLFF
D gene: TRBD1
V gene: TRBV15
J gene: TRBJ1-4
clone size: few

CDR3 DNA: TGTGCCAGCAGTCCCTCCCCCTCCGGTAACACTGAAGCTTTCTTT
CDR3 protein: CASSPSPSGNTEAFF
D gene: .
V gene: TRBV6-4
J gene: TRBJ1-1
clone size: few

CDR3 DNA: TGTGCCAGAAGCTTGGTAGGAGGAAGCTATAATTCACCCCTCCACTTT
CDR3 protein: CARSLVGGSYNSPLHF
D gene: .
V gene: TRBV5-3
J gene: TRBJ1-6
clone size: .

CDR3 DNA: TGTGCCACCGGACAGGATAGCAATCAGCCCCAGCATTTT
CDR3 protein: CATGQDSNQPQHF
D gene: TRBD1
V gene: TRBV2
J gene: TRBJ1-5
clone size: .

CDR3 DNA: TGTGCCAGCAGCCAGGGGTACAGGGGGCGGCAAGAGACCCAGTACTTC
CDR3 protein: CASSQGYRGRQETQYF
D gene: TRBD1
V gene: TRBV3-1/TRBV3-2
J gene: TRBJ2-5
clone size: .

CDR3 DNA: TGTGCCAGCAGCTCTCAGGACAGGTCTAACACCGGGGAGCTGTTTTTT
CDR3 protein: CASSSQDRSNTGELFF
D gene: TRBD1
V gene: TRBV11-1
J gene: TRBJ2-2
clone size: .

CDR3 DNA: TGTGCCAGCAGCCTCAGGGGAGATGAGCAGTTCTTC
CDR3 protein: CASSLRGDEQFF
D gene: .
V gene: TRBV6-5
J gene: TRBJ2-1
clone size: .

CDR3 DNA: TGTGCCAGCAGCCATTCGGACAGGGGTTTCTATGGCTACACCTTC
CDR3 protein: CASSHSDRGFYGYTF
D gene: TRBD1
V gene: TRBV3-1/TRBV3-2
J gene: TRBJ1-2
clone size: .

CDR3 DNA: TGTGCCAGCAGTACAGACTATCTCGAGACCCAGTACTTC
CDR3 protein: CASSTDYLETQYF
D gene: .
V gene: TRBV2
J gene: TRBJ2-5
clone size: .

CDR3 DNA: TGTGCCTGGAGTCGTATACAGGGAGGGAGCTATGGCTACACCTTC
CDR3 protein: CAWSRIQGGSYGYTF
D gene: .
V gene: TRBV30
J gene: TRBJ1-2
clone size: .

CDR3 DNA: TGTGCCAGCAGCGGAAGGACTAGCACAGATACGCAGTATTTT
CDR3 protein: CASSGRTSTDTQYF
D gene: .
V gene: TRBV9
J gene: TRBJ2-3
clone size: .

CDR3 DNA: TGTGCCAGCAGCCAAATCAGGGGCGGGCGCGGCACTGAAGCTTTCTTT
CDR3 protein: CASSQIRGGRGTEAFF
D gene: .
V gene: TRBV3-1/TRBV3-2
J gene: TRBJ1-1
clone size: .

CDR3 DNA: TGTGCCAGCAGACTAAGGGAGGTCTACACCTTC
CDR3 protein: CASRLREVYTF
D gene: .
V gene: TRBV6-5
J gene: TRBJ1-2
clone size: .

CDR3 DNA: TGTGCCAGCAGCCTACAGGGGGCAAATGGCTACACCTTC
CDR3 protein: CASSLQGANGYTF
D gene: TRBD1
V gene: TRBV6-6
J gene: TRBJ1-2
clone size: .

CDR3 DNA: TGTGCCAGCAGCAGGGGAGGGCCCTACGAGCAGTACTTC
CDR3 protein: CASSRGGPYEQYF
D gene: TRBD2
V gene: TRBV5-6
J gene: TRBJ2-7
clone size: .

CDR3 DNA: TGTGCCAGTCGGTCAGGGGCGGCGGGAAACACCATATATTTT
CDR3 protein: CASRSGAAGNTIYF
D gene: .
V gene: TRBV19
J gene: TRBJ1-3
clone size: .

CDR3 DNA: TGTGCCAGCAGCCCACGACCCGGGACAGGGGGCCGGAACACTGAAGCTTTCTTT
CDR3 protein: CASSPRPGTGGRNTEAFF
D gene: TRBD1
V gene: TRBV9
J gene: TRBJ1-1
clone size: .

CDR3 DNA: TGCGCCAGCAGCCCTTCAGGACTAGCGGGGGAGACCCAGTACTTC
CDR3 protein: CASSPSGLAGETQYF
D gene: TRBD2
V gene: TRBV4-1
J gene: TRBJ2-5
clone size: .

CDR3 DNA: TGCGCCAGCAGCCAAGATACTAGCAAATTTACAGATACGCAGTATTTT
CDR3 protein: CASSQDTSKFTDTQYF
D gene: .
V gene: TRBV4-1
J gene: TRBJ2-3
clone size: .

CDR3 DNA: TGCGCCAGCAGCCGGGAAGGTCCTAGCGGGGGGATAATCAATGAGCAGTTCTTC
CDR3 protein: CASSREGPSGGIINEQFF
D gene: TRBD2
V gene: TRBV4-3
J gene: TRBJ2-1
clone size: .

CDR3 DNA: TGCGCCAGCAGCTTGACGGGGTCCTACAATGAGCAGTTCTTC
CDR3 protein: CASSLTGSYNEQFF
D gene: .
V gene: TRBV5-1
J gene: TRBJ2-1
clone size: .

CDR3 DNA: TGCGCCAGCAGCTTAACCGGGGGGGATATAAATGAGCAGTTCTTC
CDR3 protein: CASSLTGGDINEQFF
D gene: TRBD2
V gene: TRBV5-1
J gene: TRBJ2-1
clone size: once

CDR3 DNA: TGTGCCAGCAGCCTTACAAATGAAAAACTGTTTTTT
CDR3 protein: CASSLTNEKLFF
D gene: .
V gene: TRBV12-1
J gene: TRBJ1-4
clone size: .

CDR3 DNA: TGTGCCAGCAGTTACCCAAGTGGGGGGGCTAATGAGCAGTTCTTC
CDR3 protein: CASSYPSGGANEQFF
D gene: .
V gene: TRBV6-2/TRBV6-3
J gene: TRBJ2-1
clone size: .

CDR3 DNA: TGCGCCAGCAGCATTCAGGACGAGCAGTACTTC
CDR3 protein: CASSIQDEQYF
D gene: .
V gene: TRBV5-1
J gene: TRBJ2-7
clone size: .

CDR3 DNA: TGTGCCAGCTGGGCGACTAGCACGGGGACCTACAATGAGCAGTTCTTC
CDR3 protein: CASWATSTGTYNEQFF
D gene: TRBD2
V gene: TRBV18
J gene: TRBJ2-1
clone size: .

CDR3 DNA: TGTGCCAGCAGCTTAGGAACAGGGAAGTACGAGCAGTACTTC
CDR3 protein: CASSLGTGKYEQYF
D gene: .
V gene: TRBV7-9
J gene: TRBJ2-7
clone size: .

CDR3 DNA: TGCGCCAGCAGTTCTGGGACAGGGGCATCTTTTTATGGCTACACCTTC
CDR3 protein: CASSSGTGASFYGYTF
D gene: TRBD1
V gene: TRBV10-2
J gene: TRBJ1-2
clone size: .

CDR3 DNA: TGTGCCAGCAGCTTAACGTCCGGTCAAACCTACGAGCAGTACTTC
CDR3 protein: CASSLTSGQTYEQYF
D gene: .
V gene: TRBV7-3
J gene: TRBJ2-7
clone size: .

CDR3 DNA: TGTGCCACGTCCGGGGGGGCCGTGTCAGATACGCAGTATTTT
CDR3 protein: CATSGGAVSDTQYF
D gene: TRBD2
V gene: TRBV15
J gene: TRBJ2-3
clone size: .

CDR3 DNA: TGCGCCAGCAGCCCGACAGAACACTATGGCTACACCTTC
CDR3 protein: CASSPTEHYGYTF
D gene: .
V gene: TRBV5-1
J gene: TRBJ1-2
clone size: .

CDR3 DNA: TGTGCCAGCAGTAGAAGACAGAGCTCCTACGAGCAGTACTTC
CDR3 protein: CASSRRQSSYEQYF
D gene: .
V gene: TRBV7-9
J gene: TRBJ2-7
clone size: .

CDR3 DNA: TGTGCCAGCAGCCAACAGGGGACTGAAGCTTTCTTT
CDR3 protein: CASSQQGTEAFF
D gene: TRBD1
V gene: TRBV11-2
J gene: TRBJ1-1
clone size: .

CDR3 DNA: TGCGCCAGCAGCCCGGGCGGGACCCAGCAAGGCTACACCTTC
CDR3 protein: CASSPGGTQQGYTF
D gene: .
V gene: TRBV5-1
J gene: TRBJ1-2
clone size: .

CDR3 DNA: TGTGCCTGTGGGCAGAGCAATCAGCCCCAGCATTTT
CDR3 protein: CACGQSNQPQHF
D gene: .
V gene: TRBV30
J gene: TRBJ1-5
clone size: .

CDR3 DNA: TGTGCCAGCAGACCGGACGGGCTACAGGGTACGCAGTATTTT
CDR3 protein: CASRPDGLQGTQYF
D gene: .
V gene: TRBV5-4
J gene: TRBJ2-3
clone size: .

CDR3 DNA: TGTGCCTGGAGTAGTTCTTCCTCACGTGGGGGGGATACGCAGTATTTT
CDR3 protein: CAWSSSSSRGGDTQYF
D gene: .
V gene: TRBV30
J gene: TRBJ2-3
clone size: once

CDR3 DNA: TGTGCCAGCAGCGCAAGACTGGACTCCTACGAGCAGTACTTC
CDR3 protein: CASSARLDSYEQYF
D gene: .
V gene: TRBV9
J gene: TRBJ2-7
clone size: once

CDR3 DNA: TGCAGTGCTAGTTGGCGACAGGGGAGAGCGGAGCAGTTCTTC
CDR3 protein: CSASWRQGRAEQFF
D gene: TRBD1
V gene: TRBV20-1
J gene: TRBJ2-1
clone size: .

CDR3 DNA: TGTGCCAGCACCCAGGGGCTAGCGGGGTTTGGCACCGGGGAGCTGTTTTTT
CDR3 protein: CASTQGLAGFGTGELFF
D gene: TRBD2
V gene: TRBV7-6
J gene: TRBJ2-2
clone size: .

CDR3 DNA: TGTGCCAGCAGCCCGCGAGGGAGACAGGGTTTCTCTGGGGCCAACGTCCTGACTTTC
CDR3 protein: CASSPRGRQGFSGANVLTF
D gene: TRBD1
V gene: TRBV3-1/TRBV3-2
J gene: TRBJ2-6
clone size: .

CDR3 DNA: TGCGCCAGCAGCTTGGCCCGGGGGGCCTATGGCTACACCTTC
CDR3 protein: CASSLARGAYGYTF
D gene: .
V gene: TRBV5-1
J gene: TRBJ1-2
clone size: .

CDR3 DNA: TGTGCCAGCAGTTTATGGGCAGGGGAGGAAGCTTTCTTT
CDR3 protein: CASSLWAGEEAFF
D gene: .
V gene: TRBV28
J gene: TRBJ1-1
clone size: once

CDR3 DNA: TGTGCCAGCAGTGTAAGGGACAGGAGCGCGGGGTACAATGAGCAGTTCTTC
CDR3 protein: CASSVRDRSAGYNEQFF
D gene: TRBD1
V gene: TRBV25-1
J gene: TRBJ2-1
clone size: .

CDR3 DNA: TGTGCCAGCAGCGTAGTCCCGGGGGGGGATACGCAGTATTTT
CDR3 protein: CASSVVPGGDTQYF
D gene: TRBD2
V gene: TRBV9
J gene: TRBJ2-3
clone size: .

CDR3 DNA: TGTGCCAGCAGCCGCCCCCCTACCGACACCTCCAAAGGTTACGAGCAGTACTTC
CDR3 protein: CASSRPPTDTSKGYEQYF
D gene: .
V gene: TRBV11-3
J gene: TRBJ2-7
clone size: .